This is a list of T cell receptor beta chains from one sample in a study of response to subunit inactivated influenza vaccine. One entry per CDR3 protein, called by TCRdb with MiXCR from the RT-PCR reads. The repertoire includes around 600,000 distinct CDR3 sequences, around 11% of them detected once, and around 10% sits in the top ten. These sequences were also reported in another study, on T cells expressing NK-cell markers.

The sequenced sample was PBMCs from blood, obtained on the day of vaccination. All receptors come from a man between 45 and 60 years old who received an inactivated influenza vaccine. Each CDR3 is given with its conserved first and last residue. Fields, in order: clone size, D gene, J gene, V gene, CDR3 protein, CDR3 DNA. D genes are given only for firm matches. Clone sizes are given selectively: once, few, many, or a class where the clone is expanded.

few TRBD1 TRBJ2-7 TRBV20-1 CSEGALVMGEQYF TGCAGTGAGGGGGCTCTCGTCATGGGCGAGCAGTACTTC
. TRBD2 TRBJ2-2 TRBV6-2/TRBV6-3 CASTSGGPNNGELFF TGTGCCAGCACTAGCGGGGGACCGAACAACGGGGAGCTGTTTTTT
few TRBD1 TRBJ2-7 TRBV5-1 CASSLAPRGSEQYF TGCGCCAGCAGCTTGGCCCCCAGGGGGAGCGAGCAGTACTTC
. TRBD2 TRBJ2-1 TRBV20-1 CSASPGTSGTYNEQFF TGCAGTGCTAGCCCCGGGACTAGCGGGACCTACAATGAGCAGTTCTTC
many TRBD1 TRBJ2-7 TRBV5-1 CASSLTGVNPYEQYF TGCGCCAGCAGCTTGACAGGGGTTAACCCCTACGAGCAGTACTTC
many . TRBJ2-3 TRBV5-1 CASSLEGLSSTDTQYF TGCGCCAGCAGCTTGGAAGGGCTGTCTAGCACAGATACGCAGTATTTT
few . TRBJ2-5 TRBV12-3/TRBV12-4 CASNQQVTETQYF TGTGCCAGCAACCAACAGGTGACGGAGACCCAGTACTTC
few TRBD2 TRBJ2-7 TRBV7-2 CASSFPTSGSFEQYF TGTGCCAGCAGCTTCCCGACTAGCGGGAGTTTCGAGCAGTACTTC
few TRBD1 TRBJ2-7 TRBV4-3 CASSQYRGTSYEQYF TGCGCCAGCAGCCAATACAGGGGGACCTCTTACGAGCAGTACTTC
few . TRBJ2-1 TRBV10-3 CAISDGVSYNEQFF TGTGCCATCAGTGATGGGGTCTCCTACAATGAGCAGTTCTTC
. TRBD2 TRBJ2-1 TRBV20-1 CSAPPTSYEQFF TGCAGTGCTCCACCGACTAGCTATGAGCAGTTCTTC
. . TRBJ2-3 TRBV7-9 CASSLWRGGTDTQYF TGTGCCAGCAGCTTATGGCGGGGTGGCACAGATACGCAGTATTTT
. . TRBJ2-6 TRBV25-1 CASSESGAAGANVLTF TGTGCCAGCAGTGAATCTGGCGCGGCTGGGGCCAACGTCCTGACTTTC
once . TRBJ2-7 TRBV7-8 CASSLSQARQRYSYEQYF TGTGCCAGCAGCTTATCCCAGGCTAGACAGAGGTATTCCTACGAGCAGTACTTC
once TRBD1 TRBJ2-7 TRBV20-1 CSARDLDRVASYEQYF TGCAGTGCTAGAGACTTGGACAGGGTGGCTTCCTACGAGCAGTACTTC
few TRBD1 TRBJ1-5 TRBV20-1 CSVRGFEQGIQPQHF TGCAGTGTCAGGGGGTTTGAACAGGGTATTCAGCCCCAGCATTTT
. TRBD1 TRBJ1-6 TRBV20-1 CSARGGQGSLGPLHF TGCAGTGCTAGAGGGGGACAGGGATCTCTAGGACCCCTCCACTTT
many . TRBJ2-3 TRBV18 CASSTGQTVSRYTQDTQYF TGTGCCAGCTCAACCGGACAAACAGTTTCCCGCTATACACAAGATACGCAGTATTTT
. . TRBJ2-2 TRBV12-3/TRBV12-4 CASSSMVSSSSNTGELFF TGTGCCAGCAGTTCGATGGTTTCGTCTTCATCGAACACCGGGGAGCTGTTTTTT
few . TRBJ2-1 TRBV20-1 CSATREGGNEQFF TGCAGTGCTACGAGGGAAGGTGGCAATGAGCAGTTCTTC
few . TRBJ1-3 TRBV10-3 CAISDSGNTIYF TGTGCCATCAGTGACAGTGGAAACACCATATATTTT
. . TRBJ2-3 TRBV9 CASSVAGRADTQYF TGTGCCAGCAGCGTAGCGGGCAGAGCAGATACGCAGTATTTT